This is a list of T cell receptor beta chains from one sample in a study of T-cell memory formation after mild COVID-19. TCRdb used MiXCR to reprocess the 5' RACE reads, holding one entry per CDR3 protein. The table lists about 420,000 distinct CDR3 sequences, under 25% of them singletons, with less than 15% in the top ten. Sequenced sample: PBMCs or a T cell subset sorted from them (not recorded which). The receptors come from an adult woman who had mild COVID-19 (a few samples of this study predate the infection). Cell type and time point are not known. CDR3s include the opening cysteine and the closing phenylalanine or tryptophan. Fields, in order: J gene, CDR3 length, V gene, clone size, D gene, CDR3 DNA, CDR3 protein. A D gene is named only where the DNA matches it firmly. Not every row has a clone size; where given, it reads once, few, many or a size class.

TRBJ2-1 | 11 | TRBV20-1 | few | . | TGCAGTGCTCGGACAGATAATGAGCAGTTCTTC | CSARTDNEQFF
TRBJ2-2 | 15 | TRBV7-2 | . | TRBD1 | TGTGCCAGCAGCCTTTACAGGGGACCAACCGGGGAGCTGTTTTTT | CASSLYRGPTGELFF
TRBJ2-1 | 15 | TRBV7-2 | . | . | TGTGCCAGCAGCTTAGGACTAGAACTCTACAATGAGCAGTTCTTC | CASSLGLELYNEQFF
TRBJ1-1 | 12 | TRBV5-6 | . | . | TGTGCCAGCAGCTTCGGCAGGGGAGAGGCTTTCTTT | CASSFGRGEAFF
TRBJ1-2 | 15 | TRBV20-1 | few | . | TGCAGTGCTAACCCCCGGAGTCATGGGATCTATGGCTACACCTTC | CSANPRSHGIYGYTF
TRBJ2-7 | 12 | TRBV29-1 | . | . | TGCAGCGTTGAGACGGTTTCCTACGAGCAGTACTTC | CSVETVSYEQYF
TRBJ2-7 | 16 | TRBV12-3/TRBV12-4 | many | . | TGTGCCAGCAGTTTTCACGCGGACCCTCCCTGCTACGAGCAGTACTTC | CASSFHADPPCYEQYF
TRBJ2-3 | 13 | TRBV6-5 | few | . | TGTGCCAGCAGTTACTCGAGTCGAGATACGCAGTATTTT | CASSYSSRDTQYF
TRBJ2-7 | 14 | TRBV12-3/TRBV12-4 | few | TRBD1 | TGTGCCAGCAGTCCGAGACAGGGGTTCTACGAGCAGTACTTC | CASSPRQGFYEQYF
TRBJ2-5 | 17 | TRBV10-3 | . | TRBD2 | TGTGCCATCAGTGAGCCCGGACTAGCGGGGGAGCGAGAGACCCAGTACTTC | CAISEPGLAGERETQYF
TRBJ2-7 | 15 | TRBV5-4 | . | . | TGTGCCAGCAGCTTCTCAGGGACCGGGTCCTACGAGCAGTACTTC | CASSFSGTGSYEQYF
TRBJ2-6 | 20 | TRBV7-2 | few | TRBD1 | TGTGCCAGCAGTCGGTGGACAGAGAGAGGGGGCCTCTCTGGGGCCAACGTCCTGACTTTC | CASSRWTERGGLSGANVLTF
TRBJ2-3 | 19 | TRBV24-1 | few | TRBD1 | TGTGCCACCAGTGATTTTATTACCGGGACAGACTTATCCACAGATACGCAGTATTTT | CATSDFITGTDLSTDTQYF
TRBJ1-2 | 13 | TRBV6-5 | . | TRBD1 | TGTGCCAGCAGTTACGAAAGGGGGCGATATCCCACCTTC | CASSYERGRYPTF
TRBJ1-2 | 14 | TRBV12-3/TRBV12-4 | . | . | TGTGCCAGCAGTTTCCAGGGATTTAACTATGGCTACACCTTC | CASSFQGFNYGYTF
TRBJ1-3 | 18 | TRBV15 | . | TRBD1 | TGTGCCACCAGCAGAGTATTGGGCAGGGGGATCTCTGGAAACACCATATATTTT | CATSRVLGRGISGNTIYF
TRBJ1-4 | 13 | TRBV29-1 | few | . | TGCAGCGTACAGGAACGGGCTAATGAAAAACTGTTTTTT | CSVQERANEKLFF
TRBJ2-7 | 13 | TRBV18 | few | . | TGTGCCAGCTCACCGCTGGACGGCTACGAGCAGTACTTC | CASSPLDGYEQYF
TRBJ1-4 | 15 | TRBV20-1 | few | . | TGCAGTGTTGGAGACTCCTCATCCGTTAATGAAAAACTGTTTTTT | CSVGDSSSVNEKLFF
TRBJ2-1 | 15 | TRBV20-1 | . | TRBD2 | TGCAGTGCGAGCAGGCTAGCGGAATCCTACAATGAGCAGTTCTTC | CSASRLAESYNEQFF
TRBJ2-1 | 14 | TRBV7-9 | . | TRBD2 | TGTGCCAGCAGCTACCTAGCGGGGGGGGATGGGCAGTTCTTC | CASSYLAGGDGQFF
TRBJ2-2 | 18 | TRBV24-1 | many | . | TGTGCCACCAGTGATTTGCGGAGAGACCTGACGAACACCGGGGAGCTGTTTTTT | CATSDLRRDLTNTGELFF
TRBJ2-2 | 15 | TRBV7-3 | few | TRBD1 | TGTGCCAGCAGCGGGACAGGGGCGAACACCGGGGAGCTGTTTTTT | CASSGTGANTGELFF
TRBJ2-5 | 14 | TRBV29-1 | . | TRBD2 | TGCAGCGTTGAAGATTTCAGCGGGGGAGAGACCCAGTACTTC | CSVEDFSGGETQYF
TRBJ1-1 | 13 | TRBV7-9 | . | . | TGTGCCAGCAGCTCTCAGGGATACACTGAAGCTTTCTTT | CASSSQGYTEAFF
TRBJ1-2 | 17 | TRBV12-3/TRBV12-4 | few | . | TGTGCCAGCAGTTTGCCCCCGGGGGGGAAGGCTAACTATGGCTACACCTTC | CASSLPPGGKANYGYTF
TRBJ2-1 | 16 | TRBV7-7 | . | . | TGTGCTAGCAGCTCATTGGAGGGCCTCTCCTACAATGAGCAGTTCTTC | CASSSLEGLSYNEQFF
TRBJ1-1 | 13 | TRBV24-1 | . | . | TGTGCCACCAGGAAGACGGGGAGCCCTGAAGCTTTCTTT | CATRKTGSPEAFF
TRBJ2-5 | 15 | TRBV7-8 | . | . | TGTGCCAGCAGCTTAGCGTGGCAGGGCCAAGAGACCCAGTACTTC | CASSLAWQGQETQYF
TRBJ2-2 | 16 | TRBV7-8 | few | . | TGTGCCAGCAGCTTCAATCAAGGGTCGGCCACCGGGGAGCTGTTTTTT | CASSFNQGSATGELFF
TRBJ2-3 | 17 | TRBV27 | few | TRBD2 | TGTGCCAGCAGTTTATTGCCCCTAGCGGGGGGACCAGATACGCAGTATTTT | CASSLLPLAGGPDTQYF
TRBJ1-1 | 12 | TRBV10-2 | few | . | TGCGCCAGCAGTTTTCAGTTCACTGAAGCTTTCTTT | CASSFQFTEAFF
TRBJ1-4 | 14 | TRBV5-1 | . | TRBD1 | TGCGCCAGCAGCCCGGACAGGGGAGGCGAAAAACTGTTTTTT | CASSPDRGGEKLFF
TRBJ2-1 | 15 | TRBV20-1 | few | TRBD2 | TGCAGTGCCGCGGCGGCGGGAGGTTTTGGAAATGAGCAGTTCTTC | CSAAAAGGFGNEQFF
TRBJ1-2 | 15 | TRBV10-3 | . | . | TGTGCCATCAGCGGACGGGGGGCCGGGCACTATGGCTACACCTTC | CAISGRGAGHYGYTF
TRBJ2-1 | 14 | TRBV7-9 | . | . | TGTGCCAGCAGCTTAGAGTCGAGGGACAATGAGCAGTTCTTC | CASSLESRDNEQFF
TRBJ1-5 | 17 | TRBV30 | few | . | TGTGCCTGGAGTGGGACCCGTACAGGGAATAGCAATCAGCCCCAGCATTTT | CAWSGTRTGNSNQPQHF
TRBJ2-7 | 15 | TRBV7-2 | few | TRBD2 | TGTGCCAGCAGTTTCCCGACTAGCGGGACCTACGAGCAGTACTTC | CASSFPTSGTYEQYF
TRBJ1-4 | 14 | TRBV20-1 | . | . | TGCAGTGCTAGAGATGACAGGATTAATGAAAAACTGTTTTTT | CSARDDRINEKLFF
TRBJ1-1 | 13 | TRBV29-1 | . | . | TGCAGCGTCTCCCTTGGTACCTGGACTGAAGCTTTCTTT | CSVSLGTWTEAFF
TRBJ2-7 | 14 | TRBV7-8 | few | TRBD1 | TGTGCCAGCAGCTTCGAGCAGGGGGCCTACGAGCAGTACTTC | CASSFEQGAYEQYF
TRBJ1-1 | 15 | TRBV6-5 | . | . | TGTGCCAGCAGTTACTCTTGGCAGGGGAGGACTGAAGCTTTCTTT | CASSYSWQGRTEAFF
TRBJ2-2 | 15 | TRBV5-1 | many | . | TGCGCCAGCAGCGCGGATCAGGGGAACACCGGGGAGCTGTTTTTT | CASSADQGNTGELFF
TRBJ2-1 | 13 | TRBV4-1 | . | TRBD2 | TGCGCCAGCAGCCCCCCGCGGGGGGGTGAGCAGTTCTTC | CASSPPRGGEQFF
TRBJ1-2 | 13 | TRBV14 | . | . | TGTGCCAGCAGTCGACAGGTGTTGGTTGGCTACACCTTC | CASSRQVLVGYTF
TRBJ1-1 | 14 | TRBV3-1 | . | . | TGTGCCAGCAGCCAAATATCGGGGTCCACTGAAGCTTTCTTT | CASSQISGSTEAFF
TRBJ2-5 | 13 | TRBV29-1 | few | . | TGCAGCACCGAGGAGAGGTACCAAGAGACCCAGTACTTC | CSTEERYQETQYF
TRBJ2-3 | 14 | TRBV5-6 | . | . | TGTGCCAGCAGCTTTACGTTGAGCACAGATACGCAGTATTTT | CASSFTLSTDTQYF
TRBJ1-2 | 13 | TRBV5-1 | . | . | TGCGCCAGCAGCCTTAGACCTAATGATGGCTACACCTTC | CASSLRPNDGYTF
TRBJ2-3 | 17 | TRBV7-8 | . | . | TGTGCCAGCAGCTTAGGGCGGGGGCGGACAAGTCCAGATACGCAGTATTTT | CASSLGRGRTSPDTQYF
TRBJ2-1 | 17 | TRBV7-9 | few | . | TGTGCCAGCAGCTTATTCAGGGGAAGTTTTTCCTACAATGAGCAGTTCTTC | CASSLFRGSFSYNEQFF